The 22 T cell receptor beta chains listed next were all sequenced from one sample in a study of glioma-infiltrating T cells. Amplification of TCR alpha and beta CDR3 regions from RNA used iRepertoire nested multiplex PCR. TCRdb called the multiplex PCR reads again in MiXCR, with one record for every CDR3 protein. The sample shows some 150,000 distinct CDR3 sequences, roughly two fifths of them seen only once. The sequenced sample consisted of glioma tissue, nonneoplastic brain tissue, or PBMCs (not recorded which). The receptor set was obtained from a human donor with low-grade glioma or glioblastoma, undergoing nonglioma brain surgery, or in good health (not recorded which).

The rearrangement links TRBV28 to TRBJ2-3; D is perhaps TRBD1 (5 bases). The CDR3 covers 16 residues. Deletions cut 1 base from V and 0 bases from J, with 11 bases between. Germline V gene data show CDR1 as MDHEN and CDR2 as SYDVKM. The CDR3 bases are TGTGCCAGCAGTTTATCTCAGGGAACAAGCACAGATACGCAGTATTTT. It specifies CASSLSQGTSTDTQYF.

CDR3 DNA: TGCAGTGCTAGAGATACCTACAGGGGCCTTTACGAGCAGTACTTC. Its translation: CSARDTYRGLYEQYF. V usage is TRBV20-1 and J usage is TRBJ2-7; TRBD1 aligns across 7 bases. The germline CDR1 and CDR2 sequences are DFQATT and SNEGSKA (reference sequence). J lost 4 bases, V lost 0 bases, and 9 bases had no gene match. The CDR3 is made up of 15 amino acids.

The rearrangement links TRBV12-3 or TRBV12-4 to TRBJ2-2; D perhaps matches TRBD1 (6 bases). This CDR3 has 14 residues. Trimming stripped 4 bases from V and 9 bases from J, with 15 bases between. The CDR3 region is CASSYDRSSRELFF. CDR3 nucleotide sequence: TGTGCCAGCAGTTACGACAGGTCTTCTAGGGAGCTGTTTTTT.

This clonotype occurred once. The chain joins TRBV7-2 to TRBJ1-1, with no clear D. CDR3 length: 13 amino acids. Germline V CDR1 and CDR2: SGHTA, FQGNSA. Between the trimmed V and J ends, which lost 3 bases and 2 bases, there was a span of 7 bases. CDR3 DNA sequence: TGTGCCAGCAGCTTTAGGCCTAACACTGAAGCTTTCTTT. It is translated as CASSFRPNTEAFF.

The chain recombines TRBV4-3 with TRBJ2-3, with D perhaps TRBD2 (6 bases). The CDR3 length is 16 residues. V dropped 0 bases and J dropped 2 bases, with 12 bases sitting between them. From germline, CDR1 is LGHNA and CDR2 YSLEER. CDR3 sequence (DNA): TGCGCCAGCAGCCAAGAAGGTCGGGAGACCACAGATACGCAGTATTTT. Translated, it gives CASSQEGRETTDTQYF.

The chain links TRBV28 to TRBJ2-5; TRBD1 agrees at 8 bases. CDR1 is MDHEN, CDR2 SYDVKM, per germline. With V trimmed by 7 bases and J by 5 bases, 9 bases remained unmatched. The CDR3 is 14 amino acids. In nucleotides, the CDR3 is TGTGCCAGCATCCCCCAGGGGGCTTGGGAGACCCAGTACTTC. The encoded protein is CASIPQGAWETQYF. The complete variable domain, with remaining parts taken from reference TRBV28 and TRBJ2-5, reads DVKVTQSSRYLVKRTGEKVFLECVQDMDHENMFWYRQDPGLGLRLIYFSYDVKMKEKGDIPEGYSVSREKKERFSLILESASTNQTSMYLCASIPQGAWETQYFGPGTRLLVL.

A remark on this clonotype: The germline gene is not matched at one end of the junction; a read error may be the cause. This chain joins TRBV10-2 and TRBJ2-1; D is ambiguous. Germline V gives CDR1 WSHSY, CDR2 SAAADI. This CDR3 spans 14 amino acids. Here the CDR3 DNA reads TGCGTCAGCAGTGAGCCTGCAGGATCCAATGAGCAGTTCTTC. It translates to CVSSEPAGSNEQFF.

This clonotype was found a few times. A read error may produce the germline difference seen at one junction end. The chain links TRBV5-5 to TRBJ2-1; D perhaps matches TRBD2 (5 bases). The CDR3 length is 12 residues. The germline CDR1 and CDR2 sequences are SGHKS and YYEKEE (reference sequence). CDR3 sequence reads: CASSLKNRGFYF. The CDR3 nucleotides read TGTGCCAGCAGCTTGAAGAACCGGGGTTTTTACTTC.

The chain joins TRBV20-1 to TRBJ2-1, with 9 nucleotides matching TRBD1. The V segment lost 6 bases and the J segment 9 bases; nucleotides outside the gene matches: 15. CDR1 is DFQATT and CDR2 is SNEGSKA in the germline V gene (reference sequence). The CDR3 is made up of 15 amino acids. CDR3: CSAWGLQGACGEQFF. The DNA of the CDR3 is TGCAGTGCGTGGGGATTACAGGGGGCTTGTGGTGAGCAGTTCTTC.

In this sample, this clonotype turned up a few times. The rearrangement uses TRBV28 and TRBJ2-3, with D perhaps TRBD2 (5 bases). Germline assignment: CDR1 MDHEN and CDR2 SYDVKM. The V end was cut by 3 bases, the J end by 6 bases, with 13 bases between. This CDR3 spans 14 amino acids. The CDR3 sequence: CASSFTGSKDTQYF. CDR3 nucleotides: TGTGCCAGCAGTTTTACGGGGAGTAAGGATACGCAGTATTTT.

Of note for this clonotype: The junction differs from germline at one of its ends, possibly a read error. The chain is built from TRBV2 and TRBJ2-7, with TRBD1 matching over 10 bases. Germline lookup yields CDR1 SNHLY and CDR2 FYNNEI. The CDR3 runs to 15 residues. Written as DNA, the CDR3 is TGTGCCAGCAGTCCATGGACAGGGGGGAGGGACGAGCGGTACTTC. This codes for CASSPWTGGRDERYF.

The chain has TRBV27 and TRBJ2-3; 12 bases are shared with TRBD1. Germline lookup yields CDR1 MNHEY and CDR2 SMNVEV (reference sequence). The ends lost 5 bases at V and 0 bases at J; junction bases unmatched: 6. The CDR3 loop spans 17 amino acids. CDR3 protein: CASSPRGQGASTDTQYF. CDR3 DNA sequence: TGTGCCAGCAGTCCCCGGGGACAGGGGGCGAGCACAGATACGCAGTATTTT.

Only a few counts were recorded for this clonotype. This chain uses TRBV20-1 with TRBJ1-1; a weak D match, TRBD1 (5 bases). V was pared by 5 bases and J by 1 base, with 11 bases between. Germline assignment: CDR1 DFQATT and CDR2 SNEGSKA (reference sequence). This CDR3 has 13 amino acids. The CDR3 protein is CSAVGPANTEAFF. CDR3 sequence (DNA): TGCAGTGCTGTGGGACCGGCGAACACTGAAGCTTTCTTT.

This clonotype turned up a few times. This chain uses TRBV20-1 with TRBJ1-5; a weak D match, TRBD1 (5 bases). This CDR3 comprises 16 residues. The germline V and J ends were trimmed by 2 bases and 3 bases, with 17 bases remaining between them. Germline CDR1 is DFQATT and CDR2 is SNEGSKA (reference sequence). CDR3 in amino acids: CSARLGGSSANQPQHF. In DNA form, the CDR3 reads TGCAGTGCTAGATTGGGGGGTTCGTCGGCCAATCAGCCCCAGCATTTT.

On this clonotype: This may arise from a read error, as a much more abundant clone is one base away. This chain links TRBV7-2 with TRBJ1-2; D unresolved. V lost 1 base to trimming and J lost 9 bases, with 6 bases between them. The germline V gene encodes CDR1 SGHTA and CDR2 FQGNSA. The CDR3 length is 11 residues. DNA of the CDR3: TGTGCCAGCAGCTTAGGGGATTGCTACACCTTC. Amino acid sequence: CASSLGDCYTF.

This clonotype was seen a few times. The chain is built from TRBV20-1 and TRBJ2-1, with D possibly being TRBD1 (6 bases). CDR3 length: 14 amino acids. The V end was cut by 6 bases, the J end by 7 bases, with 19 bases between. Germline lookup yields CDR1 DFQATT and CDR2 SNEGSKA (reference sequence). The CDR3 sequence: CSAPPPHTGNEQFF. The CDR3 DNA sequence: TGCAGTGCCCCCCCGCCCCACACAGGGAATGAGCAGTTCTTC.

V gene TRBV19 combines with J gene TRBJ2-5; D possibly corresponds to TRBD1 (6 bases). The CDR3 sequence is 13 residues long. Trimming removed 5 bases at V and 12 bases at J, with 19 bases between. Germline CDR1 is LNHDA and CDR2 is SQIVND (reference sequence). CDR3 in amino acids: CASSGRQAPLKYF. The CDR3, as DNA: TGTGCCAGTAGTGGAAGACAGGCCCCGCTTAAGTACTTC. The entire variable domain, with the rest obtained from reference TRBV19 and TRBJ2-5, is as follows: DGGITQSPKYLFRKEGQNVTLSCEQNLNHDAMYWYRQDPGQGLRLIYYSQIVNDFQKGDIAEGYSVSREKKESFPLTVTSAQKNPTAFYLCASSGRQAPLKYFGPGTRLLVL.

This rearrangement joins TRBV20-1 to TRBJ2-1, with TRBD2 matching over 13 bases. The germline gives CDR1 DFQATT, CDR2 SNEGSKA (reference sequence). The CDR3 covers 15 residues. V lost 3 bases, J lost 5 bases, and 4 bases stayed unmatched. DNA of the CDR3: TGCAGTGCTAGGCGCGGACTAGCGGGAGACAATGAGCAGTTCTTC. Translating it yields CSARRGLAGDNEQFF.

In regard to this clonotype: A much more abundant neighbour one base away suggests this may be a read error. The chain couples TRBV29-1 to TRBJ2-1; D gene ambiguous. Germline V gives CDR1 SQVTM, CDR2 ANQGSEA. The CDR3 extends over 11 amino acids. This chain's CDR3 is CRVRLINEQFF. DNA of the CDR3: TGCAGAGTGAGGCTCATCAATGAGCAGTTCTTC.

Concerning this clonotype itself: One junction end does not reproduce the germline sequence, and a read error may be involved. V usage is TRBV7-8 and J usage is TRBJ1-1, with 7 bases lining up with TRBD1. The CDR3 is 16 residues long. The germline V gene encodes CDR1 SGHVS and CDR2 FQNEAQ. The CDR3 is CASNLGQAVSGTEAFF. The CDR3 nucleotides are TGTGCCAGCAACTTAGGACAGGCAGTAAGTGGGACTGAAGCTTTCTTT.

The sample holds a few counts of this clonotype. The rearrangement joins TRBV19 to TRBJ1-1; the D is unclear. Germline CDR1 and CDR2: LNHDA and SQIVND (reference sequence). Trimming stripped 3 bases from V and 3 bases from J, with 14 bases between. The CDR3 extends over 15 amino acids. The CDR3 DNA reads as TGTGCCAGTAGTATTGGAACTTCCCCAGACACTGAAGCTTTCTTT. Translated: CASSIGTSPDTEAFF.

The chain employs TRBV28 and TRBJ2-1; TRBD1 matches 7 bases. V shed 8 bases, J shed 2 bases, and the junction held 6 bases outside the gene matches. Germline V gene data show CDR1 as MDHEN and CDR2 as SYDVKM. The CDR3 runs 14 residues. The CDR3 region is CASGEGGPYNEQFF. CDR3 nucleotide sequence: TGTGCCAGCGGTGAAGGGGGCCCCTACAATGAGCAGTTCTTC.